Sequencing of this TCR beta chain was carried out in a study of monozygotic twins with cystic fibrosis. CDR3 length equals 16 residues. Germline V gives CDR1 MNHEY, CDR2 SMNVEV (reference sequence). Trimming took 6 bases from V and 1 from J, leaving 18 bases between them. This clone occurred once. What it recognizes is unknown. Using immunoSEQ multiplex PCR, the repertoire was profiled, and TCRdb retains in-frame clones only, with some absent. The table shows about 36,000 clones, with about 89% occurring only once. Broader study findings: Monozygotic CF twin pairs shared significantly more nucleotide-identical clonotypes than unrelated CF individuals did. Median Simpson clonality of approximately 0.0088 suggested naive T cells predominated.

The sequencing input was blood. The sequence derives from a boy between 2 and 10 years old with cystic fibrosis. The gene calls are TRBV27 and TRBJ1-2; a weak D match, TRBD1 (5 bases). For the CDR3, the DNA is TGTGCCAGCAGCCCCAGGCAGGGCCCAAATAACTATGGCTACACCTTC. It codes for CASSPRQGPNNYGYTF.